This record concerns one TCR beta chain sequence. Antigen unknown. This record comes from a study of OX40 agonist ivuxolimab in advanced cancers. On the study more broadly: People who had prior anti-PD-1, anti-PD-L1 or anti-CTLA-4 therapy could take part, and 35% to 50% had some.

Points from the study as a whole: Low normalized T-cell clonal expansion was also seen in some nonresponders.

Data came from immunoSEQ multiplex PCR; TCRdb stores just in-frame clones and leaves some out. Of 60,000 to 70,000 clones listed, around 83% are singletons. Samples were taken at baseline and on day 1 of cycles 4 and 7. Germline values: CDR1 SGHNT, CDR2 YYREEE (reference sequence). The CDR3 runs to 15 residues. V dropped 2 bases and J dropped 5 bases, with 16 bases sitting between them. The clonotype originates from an adult with an advanced solid tumor such as melanoma, head and neck, liver or kidney cancer. V gene TRBV5-4 combines with J gene TRBJ1-1; D ambiguous. The sequencing here drew on CD4+ or CD8+ T cells sorted from blood, taken in a trial of the OX40 agonist ivuxolimab. The CDR3 coding sequence is TGTGCCAGCAGCTTTTTCGTCGGGGAAGGGACTGAAGCTTTCTTT. This gives the protein CASSFFVGEGTEAFF.